This entry describes one T cell receptor (beta chain). Clones were read by immunoSEQ multiplex PCR, and TCRdb kept only the in-frame ones, dropping some. The table records hundreds of thousands of clones, approximately 89% of them present only once. The CDR3 covers 13 residues. Per the germline V gene, CDR1 is SGHTS and CDR2 is YDEGEE. V lost 6 bases, J lost 2 bases, and 12 bases lay in between. This record comes from a study of shared T cell receptors in the human thymus. This same sample was also taken into another study, of human thymus T cells. That publication notes: The source of the thymus tissue was resections taken during corrective heart surgery. It looked as if thymic and blood repertoires used V and J genes in a biased way. As related research reported, thymic repertoires overlapped highly among unrelated individuals.

The clonotype was recovered from a boy less than two years old with a congenital heart defect. The V call is TRBV5-8, the J call TRBJ2-7, with a possible D match to TRBD2 (5 bases). Material: thymocytes. The CDR3 loop reads CASTRTDTYEQYF. CDR3 nucleotide sequence: TGTGCCAGCACCCGGACTGATACCTACGAGCAGTACTTC.